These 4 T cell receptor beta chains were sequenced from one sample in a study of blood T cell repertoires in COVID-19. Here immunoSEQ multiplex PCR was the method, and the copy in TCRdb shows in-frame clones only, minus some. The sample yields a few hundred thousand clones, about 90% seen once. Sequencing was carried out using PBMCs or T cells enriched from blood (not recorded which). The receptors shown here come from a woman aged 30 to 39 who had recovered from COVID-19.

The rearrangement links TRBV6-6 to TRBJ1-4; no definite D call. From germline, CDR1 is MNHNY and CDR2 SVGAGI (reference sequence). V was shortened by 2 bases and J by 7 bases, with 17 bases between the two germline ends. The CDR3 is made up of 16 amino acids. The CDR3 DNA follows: TGTGCCAGCAGTTACCGGCGCGGGCAGATAGGTGAAAAACTGTTTTTT. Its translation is CASSYRRGQIGEKLFF.

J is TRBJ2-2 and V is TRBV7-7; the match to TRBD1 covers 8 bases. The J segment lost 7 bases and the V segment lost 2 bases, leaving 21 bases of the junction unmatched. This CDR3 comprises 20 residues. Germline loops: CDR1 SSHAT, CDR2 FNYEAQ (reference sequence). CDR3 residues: CASSLSAPGTGEGKGGELFF. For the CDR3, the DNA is TGTGCCAGCAGCTTATCGGCTCCCGGGACAGGCGAAGGGAAGGGCGGGGAGCTGTTTTTT.

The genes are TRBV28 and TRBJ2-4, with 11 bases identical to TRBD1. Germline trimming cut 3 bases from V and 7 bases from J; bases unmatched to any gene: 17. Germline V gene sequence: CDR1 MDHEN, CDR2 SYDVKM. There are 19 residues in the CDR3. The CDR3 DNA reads TGTGCCAGCAGTTTCACGTGGGACAGGGGGTTGCCCAGGGGGAACATTCAGTACTTC. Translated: CASSFTWDRGLPRGNIQYF.

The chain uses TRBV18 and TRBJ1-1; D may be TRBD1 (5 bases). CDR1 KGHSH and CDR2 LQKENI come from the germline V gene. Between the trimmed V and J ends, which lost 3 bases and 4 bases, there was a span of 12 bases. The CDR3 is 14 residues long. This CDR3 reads CASSPGLLSTEAFF. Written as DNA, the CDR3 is TGTGCCAGCTCACCGGGACTGCTGAGCACTGAAGCTTTCTTT.